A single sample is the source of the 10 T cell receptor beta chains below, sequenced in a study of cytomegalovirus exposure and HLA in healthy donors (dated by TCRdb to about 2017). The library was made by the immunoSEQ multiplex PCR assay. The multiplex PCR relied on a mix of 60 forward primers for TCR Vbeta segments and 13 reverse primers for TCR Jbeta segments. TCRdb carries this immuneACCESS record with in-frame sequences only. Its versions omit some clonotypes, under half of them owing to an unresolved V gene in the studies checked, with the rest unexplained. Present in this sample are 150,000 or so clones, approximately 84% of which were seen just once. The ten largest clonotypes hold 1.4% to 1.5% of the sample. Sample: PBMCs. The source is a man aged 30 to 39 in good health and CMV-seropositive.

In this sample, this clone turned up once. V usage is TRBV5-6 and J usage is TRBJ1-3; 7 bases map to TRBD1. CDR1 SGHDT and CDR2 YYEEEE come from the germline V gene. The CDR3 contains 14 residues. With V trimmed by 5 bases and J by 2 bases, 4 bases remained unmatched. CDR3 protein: CASRLTGTGNTIYF. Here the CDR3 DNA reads TGTGCCAGCAGACTGACAGGGACTGGAAACACCATATATTTT.

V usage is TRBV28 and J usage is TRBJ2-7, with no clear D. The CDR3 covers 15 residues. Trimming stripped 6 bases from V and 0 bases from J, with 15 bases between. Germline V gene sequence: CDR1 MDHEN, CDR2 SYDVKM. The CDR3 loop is CASSPGQRLSYEQYF. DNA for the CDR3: TGTGCCAGCAGCCCTGGTCAGCGACTCTCCTACGAGCAGTACTTC.

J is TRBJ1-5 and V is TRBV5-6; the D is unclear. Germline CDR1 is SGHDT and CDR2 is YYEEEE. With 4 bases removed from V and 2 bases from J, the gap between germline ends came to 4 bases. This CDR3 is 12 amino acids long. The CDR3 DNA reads TGTGCCAGCAGCGGGCGCAATCAGCCCCAGCATTTT. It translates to CASSGRNQPQHF. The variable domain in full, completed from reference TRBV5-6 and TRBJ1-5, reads DAGVTQSPTHLIKTRGQQVTLRCSPKSGHDTVSWYQQALGQGPQFIFQYYEEEERQRGNFPDRFSGHQFPNYSSELNVNALLLGDSALYLCASSGRNQPQHFGDGTRLSIL.

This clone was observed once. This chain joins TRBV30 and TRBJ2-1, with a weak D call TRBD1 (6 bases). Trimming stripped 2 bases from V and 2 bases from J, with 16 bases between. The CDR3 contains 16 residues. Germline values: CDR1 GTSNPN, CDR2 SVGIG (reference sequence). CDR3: CAWSSLPTGPYNEQFF. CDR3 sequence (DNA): TGTGCCTGGAGTTCTCTTCCCACAGGGCCCTACAATGAGCAGTTCTTC.

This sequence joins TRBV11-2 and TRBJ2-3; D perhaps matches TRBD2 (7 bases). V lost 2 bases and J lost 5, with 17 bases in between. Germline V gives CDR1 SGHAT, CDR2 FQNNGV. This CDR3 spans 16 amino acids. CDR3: CASSLLTGGRGDTQYF. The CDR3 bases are TGTGCCAGCAGCTTACTTACGGGGGGCCGTGGAGATACGCAGTATTTT.

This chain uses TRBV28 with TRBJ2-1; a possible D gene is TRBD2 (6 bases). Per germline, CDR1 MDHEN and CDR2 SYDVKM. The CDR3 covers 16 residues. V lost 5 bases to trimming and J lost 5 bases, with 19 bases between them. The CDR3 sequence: CASSLRGMRDDNEQFF. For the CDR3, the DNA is TGTGCCAGCAGTCTCCGGGGGATGCGTGATGACAATGAGCAGTTCTTC.

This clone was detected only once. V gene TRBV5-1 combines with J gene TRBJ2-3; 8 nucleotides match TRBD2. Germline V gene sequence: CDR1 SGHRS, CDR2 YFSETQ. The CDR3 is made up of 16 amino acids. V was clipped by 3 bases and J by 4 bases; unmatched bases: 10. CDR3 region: CASSSGAGVISDTQYF. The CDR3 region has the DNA TGCGCCAGCAGCTCCGGAGCGGGAGTAATCTCAGATACGCAGTATTTT. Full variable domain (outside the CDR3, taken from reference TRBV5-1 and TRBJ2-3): KAGVTQTPRYLIKTRGQQVTLSCSPISGHRSVSWYQQTPGQGLQFLFEYFSETQRNKGNFPGRFSGRQFSNSRSEMNVSTLELGDSALYLCASSSGAGVISDTQYFGPGTRLTVL.

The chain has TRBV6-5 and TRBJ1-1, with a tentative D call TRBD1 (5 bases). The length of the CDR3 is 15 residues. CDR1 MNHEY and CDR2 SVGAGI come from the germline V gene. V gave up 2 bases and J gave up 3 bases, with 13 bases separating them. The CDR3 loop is CASSYPAGGDTEAFF. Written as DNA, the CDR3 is TGTGCCAGCAGTTACCCCGCGGGGGGGGACACTGAAGCTTTCTTT.

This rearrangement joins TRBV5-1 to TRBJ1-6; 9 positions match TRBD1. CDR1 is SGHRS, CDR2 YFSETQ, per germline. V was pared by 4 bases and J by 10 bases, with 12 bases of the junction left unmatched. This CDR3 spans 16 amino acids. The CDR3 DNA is TGCGCCAGCAGCCTAGACTGGGGACAGGGAAGGTCACCCCTCCACTTT. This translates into CASSLDWGQGRSPLHF. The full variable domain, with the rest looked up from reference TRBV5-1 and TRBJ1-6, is KAGVTQTPRYLIKTRGQQVTLSCSPISGHRSVSWYQQTPGQGLQFLFEYFSETQRNKGNFPGRFSGRQFSNSRSEMNVSTLELGDSALYLCASSLDWGQGRSPLHFGNGTRLTVT.

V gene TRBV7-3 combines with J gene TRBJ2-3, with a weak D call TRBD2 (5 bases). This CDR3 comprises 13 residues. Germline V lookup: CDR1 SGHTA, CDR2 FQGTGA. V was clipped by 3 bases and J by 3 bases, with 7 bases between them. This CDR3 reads CASSFPGTDTQYF. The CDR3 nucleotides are TGTGCCAGCAGCTTCCCGGGGACAGATACGCAGTATTTT.